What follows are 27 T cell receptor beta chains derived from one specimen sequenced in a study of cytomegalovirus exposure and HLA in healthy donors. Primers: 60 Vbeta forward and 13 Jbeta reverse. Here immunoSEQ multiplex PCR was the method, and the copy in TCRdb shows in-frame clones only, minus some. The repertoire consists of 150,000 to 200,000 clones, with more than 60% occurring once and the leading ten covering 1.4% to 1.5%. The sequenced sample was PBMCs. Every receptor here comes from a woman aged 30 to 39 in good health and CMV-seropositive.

CDR3 DNA: TGTGCCAGCAGTGAACTAATTAATGGAGGAGCTTTCTTT. Protein sequence: CASSELINGGAFF. The chain joins TRBV25-1 to TRBJ1-1; D uncertain. Germline lookup yields CDR1 MGHDK and CDR2 SYGVNS. Trimming took 2 bases from V and 10 from J, leaving 14 bases between them. The CDR3 has 13 amino acids.

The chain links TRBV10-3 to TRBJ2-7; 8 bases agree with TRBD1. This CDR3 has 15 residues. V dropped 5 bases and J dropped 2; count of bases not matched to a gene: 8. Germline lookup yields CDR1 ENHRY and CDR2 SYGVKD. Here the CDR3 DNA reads TGTGCCATCAGTCCAGGGGGCCCATTAACCTACGAGCAGTACTTC. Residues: CAISPGGPLTYEQYF.

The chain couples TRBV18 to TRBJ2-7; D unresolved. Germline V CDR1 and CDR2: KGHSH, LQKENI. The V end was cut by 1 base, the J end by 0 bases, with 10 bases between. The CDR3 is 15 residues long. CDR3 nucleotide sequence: TGTGCCAGCTCACCACGTACTCTGAACTCCTACGAGCAGTACTTC. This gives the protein CASSPRTLNSYEQYF.

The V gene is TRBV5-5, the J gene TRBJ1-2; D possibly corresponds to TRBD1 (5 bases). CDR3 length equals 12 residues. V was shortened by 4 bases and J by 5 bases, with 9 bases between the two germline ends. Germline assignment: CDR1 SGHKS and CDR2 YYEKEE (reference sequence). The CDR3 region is CASSLGLYGYTF. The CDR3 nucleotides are TGTGCCAGCAGCCTGGGACTATATGGCTACACCTTC.

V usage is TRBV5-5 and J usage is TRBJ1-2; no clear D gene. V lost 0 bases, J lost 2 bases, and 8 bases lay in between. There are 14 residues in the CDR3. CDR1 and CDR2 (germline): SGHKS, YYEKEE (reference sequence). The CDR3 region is CASSLALANYGYTF. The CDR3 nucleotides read TGTGCCAGCAGCTTGGCCCTCGCGAACTATGGCTACACCTTC.

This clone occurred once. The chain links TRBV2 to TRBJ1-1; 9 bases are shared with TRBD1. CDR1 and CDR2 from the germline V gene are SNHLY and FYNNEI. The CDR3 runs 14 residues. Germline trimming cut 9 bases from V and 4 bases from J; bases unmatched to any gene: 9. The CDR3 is CASTRDREGTEAFF. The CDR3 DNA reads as TGTGCCAGTACCCGGGACAGGGAGGGCACTGAAGCTTTCTTT.

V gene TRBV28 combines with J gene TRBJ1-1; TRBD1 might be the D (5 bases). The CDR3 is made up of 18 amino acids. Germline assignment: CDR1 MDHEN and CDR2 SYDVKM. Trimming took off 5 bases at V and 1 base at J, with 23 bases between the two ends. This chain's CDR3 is CASSPVLIGAGGNTEAFF. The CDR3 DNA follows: TGTGCCAGCAGTCCCGTACTAATAGGGGCCGGTGGGAACACTGAAGCTTTCTTT.

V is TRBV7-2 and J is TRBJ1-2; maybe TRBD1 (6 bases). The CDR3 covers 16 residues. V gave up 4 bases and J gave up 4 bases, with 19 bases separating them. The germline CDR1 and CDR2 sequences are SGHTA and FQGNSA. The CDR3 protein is CASSSTVGGSTYGYTF. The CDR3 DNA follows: TGTGCCAGCAGCTCGACCGTTGGGGGCTCTACCTATGGCTACACCTTC. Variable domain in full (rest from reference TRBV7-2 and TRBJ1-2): GAGVSQSPSNKVTEKGKDVELRCDPISGHTALYWYRQSLGQGLEFLIYFQGNSAPDKSGLPSDRFSAERTGGSVSTLTIQRTQQEDSAVYLCASSSTVGGSTYGYTFGSGTRLTVV.

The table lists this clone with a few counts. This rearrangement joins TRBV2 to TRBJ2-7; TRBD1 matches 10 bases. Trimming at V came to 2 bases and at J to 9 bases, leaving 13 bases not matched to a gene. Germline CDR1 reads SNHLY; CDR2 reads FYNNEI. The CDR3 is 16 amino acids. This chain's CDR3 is CASSEQLGQGKPAQYF. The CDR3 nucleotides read TGTGCCAGCAGTGAACAACTGGGACAGGGGAAACCAGCGCAGTACTTC.

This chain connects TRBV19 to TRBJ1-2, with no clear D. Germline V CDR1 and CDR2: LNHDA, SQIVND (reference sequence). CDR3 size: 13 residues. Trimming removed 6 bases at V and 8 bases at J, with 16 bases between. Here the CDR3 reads CASRRESQQGYTF. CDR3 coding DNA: TGTGCCAGTAGGAGGGAGTCACAGCAGGGCTACACCTTC.

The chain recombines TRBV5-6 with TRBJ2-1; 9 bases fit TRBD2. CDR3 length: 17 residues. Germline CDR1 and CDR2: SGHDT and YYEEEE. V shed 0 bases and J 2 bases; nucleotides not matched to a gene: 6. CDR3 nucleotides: TGTGCCAGCAGCTTGGAAATAGCGGGAGTCACCTACAATGAGCAGTTCTTC. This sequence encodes CASSLEIAGVTYNEQFF.

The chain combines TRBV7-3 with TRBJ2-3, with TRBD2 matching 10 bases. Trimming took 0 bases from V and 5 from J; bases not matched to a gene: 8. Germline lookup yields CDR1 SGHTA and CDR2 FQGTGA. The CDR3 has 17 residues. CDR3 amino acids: CASSLTGLAARGDTQYF. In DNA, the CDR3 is TGTGCCAGCAGCTTAACCGGACTAGCGGCCCGGGGAGATACGCAGTATTTT.

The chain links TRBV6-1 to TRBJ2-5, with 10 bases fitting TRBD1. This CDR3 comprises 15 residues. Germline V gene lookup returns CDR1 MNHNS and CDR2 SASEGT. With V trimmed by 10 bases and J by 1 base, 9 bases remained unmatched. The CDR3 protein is CATQDRGLPQETQYF. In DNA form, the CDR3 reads TGTGCCACCCAGGACAGGGGGTTGCCCCAAGAGACCCAGTACTTC.

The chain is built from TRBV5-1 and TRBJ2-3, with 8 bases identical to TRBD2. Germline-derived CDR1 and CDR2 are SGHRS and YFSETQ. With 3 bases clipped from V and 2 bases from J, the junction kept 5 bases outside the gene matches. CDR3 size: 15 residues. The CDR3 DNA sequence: TGCGCCAGCAGCTCCCTAGCGGGCCTCACAGATACGCAGTATTTT. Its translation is CASSSLAGLTDTQYF.

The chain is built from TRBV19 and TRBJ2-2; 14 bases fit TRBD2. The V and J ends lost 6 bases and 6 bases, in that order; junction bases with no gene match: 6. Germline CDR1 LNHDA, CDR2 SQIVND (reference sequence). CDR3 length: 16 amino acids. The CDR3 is CASRGLAGAIPGELFF. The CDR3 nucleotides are TGTGCCAGTAGGGGACTAGCGGGAGCTATCCCCGGGGAGCTGTTTTTT.

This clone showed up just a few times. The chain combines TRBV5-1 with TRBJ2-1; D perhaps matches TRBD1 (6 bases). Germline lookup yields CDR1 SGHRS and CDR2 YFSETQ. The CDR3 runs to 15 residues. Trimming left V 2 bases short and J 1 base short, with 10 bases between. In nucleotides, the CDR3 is TGCGCCAGCAGCTTACAGGGCCTTTCCTACAATGAGCAGTTCTTC. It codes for CASSLQGLSYNEQFF.

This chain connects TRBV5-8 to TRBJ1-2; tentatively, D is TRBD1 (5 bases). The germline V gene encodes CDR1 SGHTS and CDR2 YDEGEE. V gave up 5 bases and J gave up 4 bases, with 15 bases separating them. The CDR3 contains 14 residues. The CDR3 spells CASSGNGHRYGYTF. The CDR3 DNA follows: TGTGCCAGCAGTGGGAACGGACACCGCTATGGCTACACCTTC.

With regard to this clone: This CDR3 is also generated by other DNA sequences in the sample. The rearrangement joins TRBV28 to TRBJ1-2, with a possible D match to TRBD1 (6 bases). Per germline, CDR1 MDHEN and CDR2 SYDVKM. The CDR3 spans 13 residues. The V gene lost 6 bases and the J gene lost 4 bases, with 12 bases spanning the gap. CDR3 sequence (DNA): TGTGCCAGCAGCCCCGGGGGGCTCTATGGCTACACCTTC. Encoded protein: CASSPGGLYGYTF.

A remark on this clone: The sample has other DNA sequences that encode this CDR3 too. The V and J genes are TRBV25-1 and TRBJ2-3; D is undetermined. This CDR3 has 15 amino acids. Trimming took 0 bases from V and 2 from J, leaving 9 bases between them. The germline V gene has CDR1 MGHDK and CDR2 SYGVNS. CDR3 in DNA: TGTGCCAGCAGTGAATATTTCTCCTCCACAGATACGCAGTATTTT. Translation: CASSEYFSSTDTQYF.

This CDR3 reads CASGTFNGGEQFF. In DNA form, the CDR3 reads TGTGCTAGTGGTACCTTCAACGGGGGTGAGCAGTTCTTC. This chain connects TRBV12-5 to TRBJ2-1; a possible D gene is TRBD2 (6 bases). Trimming took 5 bases from V and 9 from J, leaving 14 bases between them. The germline V gene has CDR1 LGHNT and CDR2 FRNRAP. The CDR3 is 13 residues long.

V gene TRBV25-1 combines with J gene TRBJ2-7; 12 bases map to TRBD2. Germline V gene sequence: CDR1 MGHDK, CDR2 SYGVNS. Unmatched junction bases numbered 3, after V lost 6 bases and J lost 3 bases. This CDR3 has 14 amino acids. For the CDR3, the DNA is TGTGCCAGCAGGGCGACTAGCGGGAGCTACGAGCAGTACTTC. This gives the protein CASRATSGSYEQYF.

The DNA of the CDR3 is TGTGCCAGCAGTGAAGCAACGAAGGGGCTGCCAACCTACGAGCAGTACTTC. This sequence encodes CASSEATKGLPTYEQYF. The V call is TRBV6-1, the J call TRBJ2-7, with TRBD1 as a possible D gene (5 bases). Germline loops: CDR1 MNHNS, CDR2 SASEGT. CDR3 length: 17 amino acids. V lost 0 bases and J 2 bases, leaving 17 bases between the germline ends.

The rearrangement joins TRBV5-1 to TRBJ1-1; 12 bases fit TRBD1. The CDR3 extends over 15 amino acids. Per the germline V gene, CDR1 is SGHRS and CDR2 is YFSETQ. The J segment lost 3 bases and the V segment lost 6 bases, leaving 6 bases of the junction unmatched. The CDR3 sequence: CASTLGTGGYTEAFF. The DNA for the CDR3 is TGCGCCAGCACCCTAGGGACAGGGGGCTACACTGAAGCTTTCTTT.

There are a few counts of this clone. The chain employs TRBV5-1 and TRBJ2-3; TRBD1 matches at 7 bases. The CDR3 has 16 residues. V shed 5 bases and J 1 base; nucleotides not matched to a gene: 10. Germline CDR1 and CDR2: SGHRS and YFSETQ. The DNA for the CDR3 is TGCGCCAGCAGGCACGCCACGGGGACAGGCACAGATACGCAGTATTTT. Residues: CASRHATGTGTDTQYF. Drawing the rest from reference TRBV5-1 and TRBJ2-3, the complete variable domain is KAGVTQTPRYLIKTRGQQVTLSCSPISGHRSVSWYQQTPGQGLQFLFEYFSETQRNKGNFPGRFSGRQFSNSRSEMNVSTLELGDSALYLCASRHATGTGTDTQYFGPGTRLTVL.

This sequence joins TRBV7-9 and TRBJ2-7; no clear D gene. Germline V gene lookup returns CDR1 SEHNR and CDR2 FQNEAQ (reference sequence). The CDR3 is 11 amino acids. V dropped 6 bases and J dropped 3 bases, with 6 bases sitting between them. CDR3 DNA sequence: TGTGCCAGCAGTCCAGGCTACGAGCAGTACTTC. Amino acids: CASSPGYEQYF.

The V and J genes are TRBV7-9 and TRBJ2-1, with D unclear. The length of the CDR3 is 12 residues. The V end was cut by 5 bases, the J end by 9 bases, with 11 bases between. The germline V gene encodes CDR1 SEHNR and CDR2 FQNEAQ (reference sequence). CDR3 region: CASSQDISEQFF. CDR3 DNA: TGTGCCAGCAGCCAAGACATAAGTGAGCAGTTCTTC.

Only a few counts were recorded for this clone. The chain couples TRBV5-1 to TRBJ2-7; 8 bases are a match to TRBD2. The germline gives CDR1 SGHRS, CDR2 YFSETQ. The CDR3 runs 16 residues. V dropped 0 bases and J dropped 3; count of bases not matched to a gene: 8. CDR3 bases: TGCGCCAGCAGCTTGGAGGTGGGACTAGGGGGCTACGAGCAGTACTTC. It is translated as CASSLEVGLGGYEQYF.